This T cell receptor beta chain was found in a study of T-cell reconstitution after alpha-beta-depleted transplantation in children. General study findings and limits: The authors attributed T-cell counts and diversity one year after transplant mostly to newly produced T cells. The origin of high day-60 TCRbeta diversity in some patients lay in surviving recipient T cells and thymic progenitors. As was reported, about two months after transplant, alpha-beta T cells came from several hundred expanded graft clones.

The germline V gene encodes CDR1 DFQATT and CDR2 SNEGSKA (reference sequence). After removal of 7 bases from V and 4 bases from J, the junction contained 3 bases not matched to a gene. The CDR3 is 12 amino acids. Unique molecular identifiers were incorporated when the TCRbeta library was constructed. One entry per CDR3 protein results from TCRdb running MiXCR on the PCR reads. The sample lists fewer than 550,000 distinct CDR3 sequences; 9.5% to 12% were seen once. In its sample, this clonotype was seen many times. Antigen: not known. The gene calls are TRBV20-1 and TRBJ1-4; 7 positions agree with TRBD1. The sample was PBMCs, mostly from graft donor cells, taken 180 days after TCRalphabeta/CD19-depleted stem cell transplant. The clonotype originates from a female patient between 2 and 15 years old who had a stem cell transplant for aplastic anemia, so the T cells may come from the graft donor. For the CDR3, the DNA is TGCAGTGGGGACAGCCTTAATGAAAAACTGTTTTTT. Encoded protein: CSGDSLNEKLFF.